Shown below are 3 T cell receptor beta chains from a single sample sequenced in a study of blood T cell repertoires in COVID-19. Some clones are missing from TCRdb's copy, which holds only in-frame ones; the method was immunoSEQ multiplex PCR. This table has roughly 200,000 clones, around 84% appearing once. The sample comprised peripheral blood. All receptors derive from a woman aged 80 or over with COVID-19, enrolled during active disease.

The rearrangement links TRBV6-5 to TRBJ2-7; 7 nucleotides line up with TRBD2. This CDR3 is built from 10 residues. V dropped 9 bases and J dropped 6; count of bases not matched to a gene: 2. The germline CDR1 and CDR2 sequences are MNHEY and SVGAGI. This CDR3 is CASGRAEQYF. The CDR3 region has the DNA TGTGCCAGTGGGAGGGCCGAGCAGTACTTC.

The table lists this clone with a count of one. The gene calls are TRBV6-5 and TRBJ1-1; 7 bases are a match to TRBD1. The CDR3 is made up of 12 amino acids. V was pared by 8 bases and J by 8 bases, with 8 bases of the junction left unmatched. The V gene's germline CDR1 is MNHEY and CDR2 SVGAGI. CDR3 sequence (DNA): TGTGCCAGCCGCCCTCAACAGGGGGAAGCTTTCTTT. Amino acid sequence: CASRPQQGEAFF.

This chain connects TRBV5-1 to TRBJ1-6, with 10 bases matching TRBD1. The germline V gene has CDR1 SGHRS and CDR2 YFSETQ. This CDR3 contains 16 residues. Losses at the gene ends were 4 bases for V and 6 bases for J; bases not matched to a gene: 7. The DNA of the CDR3 is TGCGCCAGCAGCCGGGGGGACAGGGGAGGTAATTCACCCCTCCACTTT. Its translation: CASSRGDRGGNSPLHF.